This record looks at one T cell receptor beta chain sequence and its context. This clone was recorded only once. The antigen it recognizes is unknown. Base qualities are missing; no much larger clone stands one base away. V drops 7 bases and J drops 5 bases, leaving 18 bases in between. CDR1 and CDR2 (ENHRY, SYGVKD) derive from the germline V gene. The CDR3 spans 14 residues, from the cysteine through the phenylalanine. The retained sequence is limited to the CDR3, 42 bases, with the frame set at the first base. The cohort comprised several hundred healthy bone marrow donors. All cohort members were sampled while nominally healthy, although unrecorded immune exposures were likely present. The donor tested CMV seronegative, placing the donor among the approximately 360 seronegative members of the cohort. A peripheral blood sample was collected from each donor, and TCR beta sequencing was performed on peripheral blood mononuclear cells. The Qiagen DNeasy Blood Extraction Kit was used to extract genomic DNA from the blood cell samples.

The entry originates in a study of cytomegalovirus exposure and HLA in healthy donors (dated by TCRdb to the late 2010s). Looking at the study overall: An earlier analysis of roughly 500 of the donors reported about 250 Gb of sequence data and 117 million unique TCR beta sequences from some 180 million T cells. All discovery cohort repertoires had been generated on a single sequencing platform. To study patterns of TCR occurrence, a later analysis re-analyzed previously published TCR beta repertoires from several hundred donors and added high-resolution HLA genotyping. A later genetic analysis used genome-wide SNP genotypes for about 65% of the roughly 700 donors, treating that subset as a discovery cohort. The study combined high-throughput TCR immunosequencing, statistical association of individual TCRs with disease status, and machine learning to predict cytomegalovirus infection status. Five DR-DQ haplotypes were handled as single units for association and clustering, since linkage in the cohort was strong. The number of typed donors differed by locus: roughly 629-630 for A, B, C, DRB1 and DQB1; some 500 for DQA1; over 600 for DPA1; and 400 to 480 for DPB1. Rather than drawing on any new phenotypic data, the later analysis identified candidate immune exposures from TCR beta sequences and the way those sequences occurred across donors. An earlier analysis of 450 to 750 of the donors used high-throughput TCR beta sequencing to judge whether each TCR beta V gene segment behaved as functional or pseudogenic. The study profiled the T cell repertoires of 500 to 800 subjects by immunosequencing and related them to cytomegalovirus serostatus. An early release that covered 500 to 800 HLA-typed donors contained about 300 gigabases of sequencing data and tens of millions of unique TCR sequences. The genetic ancestry cluster associated with self-reported Caucasian donors included around 76% of the 398 genotyped donors. HLA typing covered class I and class II loci at four-digit resolution. Donor age, sex, ethnicity and CMV serostatus were collected together with the repertoire data. In addition to the first cohort of approximately 670 subjects, a separate validation cohort of 130 or so different subjects was used. The aim of the study was to test whether cataloging public T cell receptors could identify signatures of past pathogen exposure. Among 398 genotyped donors of the cohort, an average of about 240,000 unique TCR beta nucleotide sequences were sequenced per donor, 15% to 20% of them non-productive. The investigation overall reported the following: The study listed approximately 160 TCR beta chains as associated with cytomegalovirus. The presence/absence analyses assumed that sequencing depth was roughly uniform across donors, and that assumption may not be true. In vitro tests confirmed that a few of the cytomegalovirus-associated TCR beta chains recognize cytomegalovirus antigens. In this cohort, only TCR beta chains were sequenced, and detectable features were limited by the absence of alpha or paired-chain data. Because HLA typing was unavailable for some donors at each locus, only the typed subset was used in association tests. Compared with equally common non-associated chains, HLA-associated TCR beta chains in a later analysis were more clonally expanded and had lower generation probabilities. V-gene and J-gene trimming of TCR beta chains was associated with a missense DCLRE1C variant in a later genetic analysis, and the association was replicated in an independent cohort. In an earlier analysis of approximately 590 of the donors, most TCR beta V segments appeared in productive rearrangements about 87% or about 30% of the time, broadly matching IMGT annotations. According to a later analysis, parvovirus B19, influenza, CMV and Epstein-Barr virus appeared linked to several top co-occurrence clusters. A later genetic analysis reported fewer N-insertions in productive TCRs among donors in an Asian-associated ancestry cluster than the roughly 670-donor mean. In a later analysis, most CMV-associated TCR beta chains were found to appear HLA-restricted, with HLA associations seemingly driven largely by CMV exposure. Strong co-occurrence of HLA alleles, especially DR and DQ, made assigning TCR associations to individual alleles difficult. A later analysis associated 15,000 or so TCR beta sequences with specific HLA alleles at a false discovery rate of 0.05. A cluster of highly shared sequence variants was judged likely to represent a technical artifact of the sequencing pipeline. Because the 87-base-pair reads could not distinguish some IMGT-functional V segments, including TRBV6-2 and TRBV6-3, those segments were excluded. In a later analysis, TCR association rates were found to vary across HLA loci, with the most associated TCRs seen for DRB1 alleles and the fewest for HLA-C alleles. The only immune exposure information available for the cohort was CMV serostatus. It was suggested by the authors that the approach could potentially be generalized to other disease states and immunological phenotypes. While some public TCRs were present in many individuals, most TCR sequences turned up only very rarely across donors. The classifier was reported to diagnose cytomegalovirus status with high specificity and sensitivity in both the original and validation cohorts. Over 15 rarely observed V segments, including chromosome 9 orphons, were excluded from the earlier analysis of several hundred of the donors because counts were too low. A further reported finding was that TCR beta sequences accurately predicted the HLA-A and HLA-B alleles for most subjects in the first cohort. Correlated functional status among segregating V segments might be attributable to linkage disequilibrium, but an unknown experimental factor could not be ruled out.

Library prep was done by the immunoSEQ multiplex PCR assay. For the multiplex PCR, a mixture combining 60 forward primers for TCR Vbeta segments and 13 reverse primers for TCR Jbeta segments was used. A multiplex PCR assay on genomic DNA amplified the CDR3 region of rearranged TCR beta genes. On the Illumina HiSeq System, the amplified TCR beta libraries were sequenced as 87-base-pair reads. The published analysis was carried out like this. Across the 700 or so repertoires, a later analysis counted tens of millions of unique TCR beta chains, around 10 million of which were shared by at least two donors. Raw reads were error-corrected and collapsed into unique sequences by a nearest-neighbor algorithm in which closely related sequences were merged to remove PCR and sequencing errors. Alignment of CDR3 sequences to IMGT reference sequences was used to assign V, D and J gene segments. Each retained sequence needed at least a six-nucleotide match to both a V gene segment and a J gene segment. A rearrangement was called productive if the CDR3 had no stop codons and remained in frame with V and J, and every other rearrangement was called non-productive. Following IMGT convention, CDR3 was defined as the stretch from the second conserved V-encoded cysteine to the conserved J-encoded phenylalanine. In an earlier analysis of approximately 500 of the donors, sequences lacking an unambiguous match to a single V gene segment were excluded. An earlier analysis of almost 600 of the donors classified V segments as functional when productive rearrangements were above 56.7% and as segregating when the standard deviation between donors was above 5%. A statistical classification framework was built for diagnosing cytomegalovirus status from the catalog of TCR beta chain sequences. In a later analysis, V and J genes were assigned by comparing TCR nucleotide sequences against IMGT/GENE-DB human TR gene sequences. Using the TCRdist pipeline, a later analysis assigned CDR3 sequences along with most-parsimonious VDJ recombination scenarios. In a later analysis, every TCR beta chain was defined by the combination of its CDR3 amino acid sequence and its V-gene family, and reads without a unique V-gene family were dropped. As a way to deal with suspected cross-contamination and a sequencing artifact, a later analysis dropped roughly 620 nucleotide sequences that were highly shared and had low generation probability. A later analysis calculated a clonal expansion index for each public chain from normalized within-repertoire ranks of inferred template counts. Generation probabilities in a later analysis came from a VDJ recombination model fitted to out-of-frame rearrangements, and those results were checked against IGoR. In a later analysis, TCR-TCR, TCR-HLA and TCR-CMV co-occurrence was scored with hypergeometric tests, and a repertoire-size bias correction was applied to TCR pairs. False discovery rates were estimated in a later analysis by permuting HLA or CMV assignments 20 times. In a later analysis, co-occurring TCRs were grouped using DBSCAN, and TCRdist sequence similarity was added for clustering within HLA-allele-positive subsets. Co-occurrence clustering excluded repertoires with fewer than 30,000 or more than 120,000 public chains, plus five with anomalous nucleotide sharing. TCRdb took this table from immuneACCESS and kept in-frame rearrangements with V and J called. Such tables lack part of the clones; where checked against another copy, unresolved V genes explain under half of the gap, and the rest is unexplained. That table furnishes V, J and clone size, whereas the DNA furnished D and trimming. This sample lists 170,000 or so clones; around 80% were detected once. The ten largest clones capture around 5.7% of the sample.

The sequence joins TRBV10-3 to TRBJ2-7, with no D gene named confidently. Sequencing was performed on PBMCs. This receptor was identified in a middle-aged man in good health and CMV-seronegative. The sequenced DNA: TGTGCCATCACCCCGTCAGTGGGCTTTAACGAGCAGTACTTC. The encoded protein is CAITPSVGFNEQYF.